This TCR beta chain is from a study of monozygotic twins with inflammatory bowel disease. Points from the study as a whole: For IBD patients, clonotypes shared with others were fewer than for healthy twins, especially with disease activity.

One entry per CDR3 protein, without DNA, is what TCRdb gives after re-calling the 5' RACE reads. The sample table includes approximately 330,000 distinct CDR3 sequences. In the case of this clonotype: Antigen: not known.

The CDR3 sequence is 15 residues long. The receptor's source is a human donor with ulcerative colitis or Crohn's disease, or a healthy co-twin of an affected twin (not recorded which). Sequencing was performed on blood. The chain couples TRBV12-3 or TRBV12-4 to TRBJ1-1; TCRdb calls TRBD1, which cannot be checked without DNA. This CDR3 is CASSPRDRSNTEAFF.